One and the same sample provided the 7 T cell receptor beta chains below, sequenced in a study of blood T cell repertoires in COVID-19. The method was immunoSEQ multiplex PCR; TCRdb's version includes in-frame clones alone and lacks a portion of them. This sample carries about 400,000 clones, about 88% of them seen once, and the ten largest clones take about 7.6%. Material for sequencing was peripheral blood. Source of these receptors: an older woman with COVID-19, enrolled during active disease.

In DNA, the CDR3 is TGTGCCAGCGCCAGGGGGCGTGAAGAGACCCAGTACTTC. Residues: CASARGREETQYF. The chain joins TRBV7-3 to TRBJ2-5; TRBD1 agrees at 8 bases. V was pared by 8 bases and J by 3 bases, with 5 bases of the junction left unmatched. The V gene's germline CDR1 is SGHTA and CDR2 FQGTGA. CDR3 length: 13 amino acids.

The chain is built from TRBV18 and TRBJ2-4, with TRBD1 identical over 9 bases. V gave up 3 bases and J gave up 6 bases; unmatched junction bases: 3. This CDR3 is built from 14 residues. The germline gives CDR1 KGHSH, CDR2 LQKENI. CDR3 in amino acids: CASSPPGQGNIQYF. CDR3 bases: TGTGCCAGCTCACCGCCGGGACAGGGAAACATTCAGTACTTC.

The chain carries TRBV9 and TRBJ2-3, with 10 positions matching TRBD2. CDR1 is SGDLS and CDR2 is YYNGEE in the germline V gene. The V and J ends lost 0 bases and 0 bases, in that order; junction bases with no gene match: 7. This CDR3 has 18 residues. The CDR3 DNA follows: TGTGCCAGCAGCGTAGAGGGTGTAGCGGGGGGCAGCACAGATACGCAGTATTTT. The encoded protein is CASSVEGVAGGSTDTQYF.

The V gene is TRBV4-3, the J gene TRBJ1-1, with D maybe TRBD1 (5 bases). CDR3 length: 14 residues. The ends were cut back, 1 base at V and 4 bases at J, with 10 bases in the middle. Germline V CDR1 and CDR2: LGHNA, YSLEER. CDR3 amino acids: CASSQGRQITEAFF. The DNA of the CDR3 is TGCGCCAGCAGCCAAGGTAGACAGATCACTGAAGCTTTCTTT.

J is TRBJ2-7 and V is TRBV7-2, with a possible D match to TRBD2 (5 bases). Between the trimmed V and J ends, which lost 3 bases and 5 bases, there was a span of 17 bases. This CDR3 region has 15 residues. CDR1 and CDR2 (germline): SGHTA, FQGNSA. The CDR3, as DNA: TGTGCCAGCAGCTTTGAAATCGCGTCTAGCAACGAGCAGTACTTC. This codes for CASSFEIASSNEQYF.

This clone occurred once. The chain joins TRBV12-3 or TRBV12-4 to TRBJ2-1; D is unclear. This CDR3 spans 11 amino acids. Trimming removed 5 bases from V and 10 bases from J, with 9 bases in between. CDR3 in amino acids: CASSRAREQFF. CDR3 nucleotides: TGTGCCAGCAGTCGAGCGCGGGAGCAGTTCTTC.

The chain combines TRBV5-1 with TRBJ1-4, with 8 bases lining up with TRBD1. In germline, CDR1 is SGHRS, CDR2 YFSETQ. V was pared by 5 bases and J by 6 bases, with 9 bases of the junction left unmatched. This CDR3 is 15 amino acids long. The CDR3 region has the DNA TGCGCCAGCAGGAGAGACGGGACAGGCCATGAAAAACTGTTTTTT. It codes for CASRRDGTGHEKLFF.